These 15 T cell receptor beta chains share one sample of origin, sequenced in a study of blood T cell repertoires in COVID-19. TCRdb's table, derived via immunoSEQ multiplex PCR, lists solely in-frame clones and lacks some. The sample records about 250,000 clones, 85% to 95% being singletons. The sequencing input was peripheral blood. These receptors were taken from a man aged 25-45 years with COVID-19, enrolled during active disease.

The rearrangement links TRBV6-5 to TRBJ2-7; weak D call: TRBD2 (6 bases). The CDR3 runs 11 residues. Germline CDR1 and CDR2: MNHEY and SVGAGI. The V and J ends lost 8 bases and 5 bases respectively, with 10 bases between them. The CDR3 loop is CASLEGNEQYF. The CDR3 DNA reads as TGTGCCAGCCTGGAGGGTAACGAGCAGTACTTC.

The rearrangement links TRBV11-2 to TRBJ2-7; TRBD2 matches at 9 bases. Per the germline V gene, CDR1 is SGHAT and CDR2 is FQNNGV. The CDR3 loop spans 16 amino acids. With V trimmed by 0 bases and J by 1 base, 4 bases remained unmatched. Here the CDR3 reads CASSLDLLAGSYEQYF. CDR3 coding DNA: TGTGCCAGCAGCTTAGATCTGCTAGCGGGGTCCTACGAGCAGTACTTC.

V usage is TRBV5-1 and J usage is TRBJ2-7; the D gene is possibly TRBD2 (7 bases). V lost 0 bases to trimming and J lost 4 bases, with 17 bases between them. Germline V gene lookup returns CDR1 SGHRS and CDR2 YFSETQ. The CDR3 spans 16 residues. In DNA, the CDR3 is TGCGCCAGCAGCTTGGCCCGGGGGGCTTCTAATTACGAGCAGTACTTC. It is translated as CASSLARGASNYEQYF.

The CDR3 region is CATHYNEQFF. The CDR3 DNA reads TGTGCCACCCACTACAATGAGCAGTTCTTC. This chain joins TRBV7-9 and TRBJ2-1; D gene unclear. V was cut by 10 bases and J by 3 bases, with 4 bases left in between. CDR1 is SEHNR, CDR2 FQNEAQ, per germline (reference sequence). This CDR3 comprises 10 residues.

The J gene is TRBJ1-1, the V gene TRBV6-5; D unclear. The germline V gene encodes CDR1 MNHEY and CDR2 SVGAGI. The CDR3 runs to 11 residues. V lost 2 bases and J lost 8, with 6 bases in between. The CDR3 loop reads CASSYGQEAFF. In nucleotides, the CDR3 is TGTGCCAGCAGTTACGGGCAGGAAGCTTTCTTT.

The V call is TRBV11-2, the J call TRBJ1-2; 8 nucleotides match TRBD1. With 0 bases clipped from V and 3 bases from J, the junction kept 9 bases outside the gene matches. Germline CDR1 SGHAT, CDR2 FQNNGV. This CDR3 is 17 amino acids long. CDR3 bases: TGTGCCAGCAGCTTAGATCTCGGCAGGGGGCTTGACTATGGCTACACCTTC. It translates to CASSLDLGRGLDYGYTF.

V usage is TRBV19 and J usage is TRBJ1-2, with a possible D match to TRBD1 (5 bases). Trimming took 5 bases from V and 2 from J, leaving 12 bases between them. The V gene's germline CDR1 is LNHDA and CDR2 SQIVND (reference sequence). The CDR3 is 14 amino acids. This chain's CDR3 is CASSDDSYNYGYTF. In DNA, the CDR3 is TGTGCCAGTAGTGACGACAGTTACAACTATGGCTACACCTTC.

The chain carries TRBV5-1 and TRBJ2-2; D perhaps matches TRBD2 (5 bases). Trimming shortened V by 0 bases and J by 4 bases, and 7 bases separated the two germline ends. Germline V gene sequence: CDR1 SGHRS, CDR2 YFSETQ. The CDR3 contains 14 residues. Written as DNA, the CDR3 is TGCGCCAGCAGCTTGGAGGCGGGCACCGGGGAGCTGTTTTTT. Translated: CASSLEAGTGELFF.

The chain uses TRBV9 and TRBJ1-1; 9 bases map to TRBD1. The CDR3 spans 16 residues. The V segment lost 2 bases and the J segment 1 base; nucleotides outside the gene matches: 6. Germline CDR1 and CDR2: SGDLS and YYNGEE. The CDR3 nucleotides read TGTGCCAGCAGCGTTAACCAGGGACAGGGGAACACTGAAGCTTTCTTT. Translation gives CASSVNQGQGNTEAFF.

CDR3 amino acids: CASSQRGQGIPGTGELFF. DNA for the CDR3: TGTGCCAGCAGTCAAAGGGGACAGGGAATCCCGGGCACCGGGGAGCTGTTTTTT. The V call is TRBV6-6, the J call TRBJ2-2, with 9 bases fitting TRBD1. The CDR3 runs 18 residues. Per germline, CDR1 MNHNY and CDR2 SVGAGI (reference sequence). V gave up 5 bases and J gave up 4 bases; unmatched junction bases: 14.

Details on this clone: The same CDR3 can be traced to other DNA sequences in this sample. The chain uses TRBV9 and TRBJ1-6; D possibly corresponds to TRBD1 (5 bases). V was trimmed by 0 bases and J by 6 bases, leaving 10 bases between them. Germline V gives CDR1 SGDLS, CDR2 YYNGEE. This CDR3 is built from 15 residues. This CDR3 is CASSVAGVGNSPLHF. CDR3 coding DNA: TGTGCCAGCAGCGTAGCGGGGGTTGGTAATTCACCCCTCCACTTT.

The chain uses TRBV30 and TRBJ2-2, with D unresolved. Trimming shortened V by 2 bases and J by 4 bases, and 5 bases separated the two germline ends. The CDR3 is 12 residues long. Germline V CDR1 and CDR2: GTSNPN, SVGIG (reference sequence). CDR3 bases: TGTGCCTGGAGTCACAGCACCGGGGAGCTGTTTTTT. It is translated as CAWSHSTGELFF.

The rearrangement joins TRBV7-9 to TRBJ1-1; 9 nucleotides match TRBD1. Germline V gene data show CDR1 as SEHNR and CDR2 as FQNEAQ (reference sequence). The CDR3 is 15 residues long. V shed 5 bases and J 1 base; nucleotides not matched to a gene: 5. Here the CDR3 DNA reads TGTGCCAGCAGCCGACCGGGACAGGGGAACACTGAAGCTTTCTTT. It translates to CASSRPGQGNTEAFF.

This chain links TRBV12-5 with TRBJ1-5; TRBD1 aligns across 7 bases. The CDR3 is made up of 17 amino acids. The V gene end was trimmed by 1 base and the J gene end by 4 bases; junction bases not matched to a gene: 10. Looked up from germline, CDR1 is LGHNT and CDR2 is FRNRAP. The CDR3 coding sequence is TGTGCTAGTGGTTTGGGGGGACAGCTAAAGGCGAATCAGCCCCAGCATTTT. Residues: CASGLGGQLKANQPQHF.

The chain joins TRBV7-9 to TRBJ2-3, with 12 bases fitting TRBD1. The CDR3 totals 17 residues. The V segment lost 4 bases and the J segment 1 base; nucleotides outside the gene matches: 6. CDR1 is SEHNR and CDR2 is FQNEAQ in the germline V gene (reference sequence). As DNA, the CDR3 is TGTGCCAGCAGCTCCCGGGACAGGGGGCGCCGCACAGATACGCAGTATTTT. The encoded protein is CASSSRDRGRRTDTQYF.